This TCR beta chain was sequenced in a study of OX40 agonist ivuxolimab in advanced cancers. Across the study: Patients enrolled in dose escalation were diagnosed with hepatocellular carcinoma, melanoma, renal cell or head and neck cancer. Broader study findings: Expanded peripheral T cell antigen specificity was not determined. On average, CD8+ T cells had more expanded clones than CD4+.

Patients were ruled out by autoimmune disease history or systemic immunosuppression. Libraries were prepared by immunoSEQ multiplex PCR; TCRdb keeps only in-frame clonotypes and omits some of them. The sample contains about 64,000 clones, approximately 92% of which appear only once. The germline V and J ends were trimmed by 1 base and 4 bases, with 8 bases remaining between them. Germline V CDR1 and CDR2: SGHVS, FNYEAQ. The length of the CDR3 is 13 residues. In the case of this clone: Antigen: not known.

The sample here was CD4+ or CD8+ T cells sorted from blood, taken in a trial of the OX40 agonist ivuxolimab. The V gene is TRBV7-6, the J gene TRBJ2-7; D might be TRBD2 (5 bases). The origin of this receptor is an adult with an advanced solid tumor such as melanoma, head and neck, liver or kidney cancer. The DNA of the CDR3 is TGTGCCAGCAGCTTAGAGACGGGGTACGAGCAGTACTTC. Amino acids: CASSLETGYEQYF.